Below are 18 T cell receptor beta chains sequenced from a single sample in a study of human T cells and chemical hapten exposure. TCRdb ran MiXCR on the RACE reads and lists one entry per CDR3 protein. The sample comprises 85,000 to 95,000 distinct CDR3 sequences, 8.5% to 9% of which are singletons, and 2.9% rests with the top ten. Time point indicated: healthy volunteer bleed at 2 weeks. RNA extraction used unfractionated whole blood as the source of total RNA. Sequenced: whole blood. The receptors come from a female donor in good health. Some clones in this sample may be carry-over from other donors' samples.

This clonotype turned up a few times. This chain connects TRBV20-1 to TRBJ1-5; no reliable D call. With 4 bases removed from V and 3 bases from J, the gap between germline ends came to 16 bases. CDR1 is DFQATT, CDR2 SNEGSKA, per germline (reference sequence). The CDR3 contains 15 residues. The CDR3 here is CSATPGLHLNQPQHF. In DNA, the CDR3 is TGCAGTGCTACCCCAGGTTTGCATCTCAATCAGCCCCAGCATTTT.

V gene TRBV7-8 combines with J gene TRBJ2-1; D call uncertain. CDR3 length: 10 amino acids. CDR1 is SGHVS and CDR2 is FQNEAQ in the germline V gene. The V gene lost 9 bases and the J gene lost 8 bases, with 8 bases spanning the gap. The CDR3 sequence is CASDRDEQFF. The CDR3 DNA reads as TGTGCCAGTGATAGGGATGAGCAGTTCTTC. The whole variable domain, filled in from reference TRBV7-8 and TRBJ2-1, reads GAGVSQSPRYKVAKRGQDVALRCDPISGHVSLFWYQQALGQGPEFLTYFQNEAQLDKSGLPSDRFFAERPEGSVSTLKIQRTQQEDSAVYLCASDRDEQFFGPGTRLTVL.

This clonotype was found a few times. The rearrangement joins TRBV10-3 to TRBJ2-1, with 10 nucleotides matching TRBD2. The V and J ends lost 11 bases and 1 base, in that order; junction bases with no gene match: 14. The CDR3 spans 17 residues. Germline assignment: CDR1 ENHRY and CDR2 SYGVKD. The CDR3 DNA reads as TGTGCCCAACGGTGGCTAGCGGGAGAAGGGTCCTACAATGAGCAGTTCTTC. Its protein product is CAQRWLAGEGSYNEQFF.

This clonotype was recorded a few times. CDR3 residues: CASSDTNYEQYF. The CDR3 DNA follows: TGTGCCAGCTCTGACACAAACTACGAGCAGTACTTC. J is TRBJ2-7 and V is TRBV6-2 or TRBV6-3; D ambiguous. The CDR3 is made up of 12 amino acids. V was clipped by 8 bases and J by 3 bases, with 11 bases between them. CDR1 and CDR2 from the germline V gene are MNHEY and SVGEGT.

V usage is TRBV7-2 and J usage is TRBJ2-7; TRBD1 matches 8 bases. The CDR3 consists of 14 residues. Germline V CDR1 and CDR2: SGHTA, FQGNSA. V lost 5 bases and J lost 4; bases outside the gene matches: 7. CDR3 residues: CASSRGQAPYEQYF. Here the CDR3 DNA reads TGTGCCAGCAGCAGGGGACAGGCCCCATACGAGCAGTACTTC.

This clonotype occurred many times. The CDR3 loop reads CASSSTGGYEQYF. In DNA, the CDR3 is TGTGCCAGCAGTTCCACAGGGGGGTACGAGCAGTACTTC. This chain joins TRBV12-3 or TRBV12-4 and TRBJ2-7; 8 bases fit TRBD1. After removal of 4 bases from V and 4 bases from J, the junction contained 3 bases not matched to a gene. The CDR3 contains 13 residues.

This clonotype was counted between two and nine times. The rearrangement uses TRBV12-3 or TRBV12-4 and TRBJ2-7; D possibly corresponds to TRBD2 (6 bases). The V end was cut by 1 base, the J end by 5 bases, with 12 bases between. This CDR3 is built from 14 residues. CDR3 amino acids: CASSLGLVGDEQYF. CDR3 DNA: TGTGCCAGCAGTTTAGGACTAGTGGGAGACGAGCAGTACTTC.

This clonotype has a count of ten or more. This chain joins TRBV28 and TRBJ2-3, with TRBD1 matching 7 bases. CDR1 MDHEN and CDR2 SYDVKM come from the germline V gene. This CDR3 contains 19 residues. V lost 3 bases and J lost 2; bases outside the gene matches: 17. In DNA form, the CDR3 reads TGTGCCAGCAGTTTCCGGGACAGAACTTACACAACCCCCACAGATACGCAGTATTTT. Translating gives CASSFRDRTYTTPTDTQYF.

The chain carries TRBV20-1 and TRBJ2-2, with 9 bases that match TRBD2. The CDR3 extends over 15 amino acids. The germline V gene encodes CDR1 DFQATT and CDR2 SNEGSKA (reference sequence). With 3 bases clipped from V and 1 base from J, the junction kept 3 bases outside the gene matches. The CDR3, as DNA: TGCAGTGCTAGGGGTAGCGGGAGGAACACCGGGGAGCTGTTTTTT. This gives the protein CSARGSGRNTGELFF.

This clonotype has more than one count but fewer than ten. The J gene is TRBJ2-7, the V gene TRBV2; D unclear. Trimming took off 4 bases at V and 4 bases at J, with 8 bases between the two ends. The CDR3 contains 12 residues. CDR1 and CDR2 from the germline V gene are SNHLY and FYNNEI. CDR3 DNA: TGTGCCAGCAGTGGTCCCACATACGAGCAGTACTTC. It translates to CASSGPTYEQYF.

Many counts were recorded for this clonotype. The chain combines TRBV11-3 with TRBJ1-1, with D perhaps TRBD1 (5 bases). V was shortened by 1 base and J by 0 bases, with 6 bases between the two germline ends. Germline CDR1 and CDR2: SGHNT and YENEEA. The CDR3 loop spans 14 amino acids. The DNA for the CDR3 is TGTGCCAGCAGCTTAGGACAGATGAACACTGAAGCTTTCTTT. Protein: CASSLGQMNTEAFF.

This clonotype has at least ten counts. J is TRBJ2-3 and V is TRBV29-1; perhaps TRBD2 as D (6 bases). V was shortened by 7 bases and J by 2 bases, with 16 bases between the two germline ends. Per germline, CDR1 SQVTM and CDR2 ANQGSEA. The CDR3 totals 14 residues. CDR3 sequence: CSGVGEVITDTQYF. CDR3 coding DNA: TGCAGCGGCGTGGGGGAGGTTATCACAGATACGCAGTATTTT.

This clonotype was picked up many times. The rearrangement links TRBV2 to TRBJ2-3; no clear D. Germline V gives CDR1 SNHLY, CDR2 FYNNEI. V was pared by 8 bases and J by 2 bases, with 5 bases between. The CDR3 runs 11 residues. CDR3 protein: CASVVTDTQYF. Here the CDR3 DNA reads TGTGCCAGCGTCGTCACAGATACGCAGTATTTT.

The chain couples TRBV20-1 to TRBJ2-7; no clear D. Germline lookup yields CDR1 DFQATT and CDR2 SNEGSKA (reference sequence). This CDR3 comprises 13 residues. Trimming removed 2 bases from V and 5 bases from J, with 13 bases in between. This CDR3 reads CSARQQNRDEQYF. The CDR3 DNA sequence: TGCAGTGCTAGACAACAGAACCGGGACGAGCAGTACTTC.

This clonotype was seen more than once but under ten times. The genes are TRBV28 and TRBJ2-5; 8 positions agree with TRBD2. J lost 5 bases, V lost 6 bases, and 11 bases had no gene match. The CDR3 runs to 15 residues. Germline CDR1 MDHEN, CDR2 SYDVKM. CDR3 nucleotide sequence: TGTGCCAGCAGCTACCGAGGGGCGGGAGGTGAGACCCAGTACTTC. Amino acid sequence: CASSYRGAGGETQYF.

The CDR3 sequence: CASSLGRGTEAFF. The CDR3 region has the DNA TGTGCCAGCAGTTTAGGTAGGGGCACTGAAGCTTTCTTT. J is TRBJ1-1 and V is TRBV28, with a possible D match to TRBD1 (5 bases). The germline V and J ends were trimmed by 2 bases and 4 bases, with 8 bases remaining between them. Per the germline V gene, CDR1 is MDHEN and CDR2 is SYDVKM. The CDR3 sequence is 13 residues long.

The chain is built from TRBV6-2 or TRBV6-3 and TRBJ2-2; TRBD2 aligns across 14 bases. The CDR3 contains 20 residues. CDR1 is MNHEY, CDR2 SVGEGT, per germline. Trimming removed 6 bases from V and 4 bases from J; junction bases left unmatched: 16. CDR3 sequence (DNA): TGTGCCAGCAGCTCCATCCCGGGACTAGCGGGAGCCCGGGTCACCGGGGAGCTGTTTTTT. Residues: CASSSIPGLAGARVTGELFF.

V gene TRBV10-2 combines with J gene TRBJ2-7, with D perhaps TRBD2 (7 bases). CDR1 is WSHSY and CDR2 is SAAADI in the germline V gene. The CDR3 has 12 residues. V was clipped by 3 bases and J by 6 bases, with 9 bases between them. This CDR3 reads CASSDGGLEQYF. The CDR3 DNA is TGCGCCAGCAGTGACGGGGGGCTCGAGCAGTACTTC.